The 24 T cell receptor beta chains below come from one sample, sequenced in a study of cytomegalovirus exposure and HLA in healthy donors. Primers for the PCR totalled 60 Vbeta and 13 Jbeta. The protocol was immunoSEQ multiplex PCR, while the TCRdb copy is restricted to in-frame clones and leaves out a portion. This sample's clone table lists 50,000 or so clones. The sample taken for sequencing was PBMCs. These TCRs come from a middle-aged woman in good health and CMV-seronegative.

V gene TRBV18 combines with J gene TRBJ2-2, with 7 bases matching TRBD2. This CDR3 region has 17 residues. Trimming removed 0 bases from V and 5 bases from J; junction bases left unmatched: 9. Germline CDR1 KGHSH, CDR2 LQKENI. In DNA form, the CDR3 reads TGTGCCAGCTCACCACCGGTCGGCGGGAGAGGGACCGGGGAGCTGTTTTTT. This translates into CASSPPVGGRGTGELFF. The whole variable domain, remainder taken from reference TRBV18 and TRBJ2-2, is NAGVMQNPRHLVRRRGQEARLRCSPMKGHSHVYWYRQLPEEGLKFMVYLQKENIIDESGMPKERFSAEFPKEGPSILRIQQVVRGDSAAYFCASSPPVGGRGTGELFFGEGSRLTVL.

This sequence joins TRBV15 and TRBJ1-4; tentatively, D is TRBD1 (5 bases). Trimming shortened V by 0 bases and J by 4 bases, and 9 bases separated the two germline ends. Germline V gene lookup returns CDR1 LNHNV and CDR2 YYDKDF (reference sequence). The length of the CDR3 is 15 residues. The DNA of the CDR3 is TGTGCCACCAGCAGAGACGTGGGGCGTAATGAAAAACTGTTTTTT. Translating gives CATSRDVGRNEKLFF.

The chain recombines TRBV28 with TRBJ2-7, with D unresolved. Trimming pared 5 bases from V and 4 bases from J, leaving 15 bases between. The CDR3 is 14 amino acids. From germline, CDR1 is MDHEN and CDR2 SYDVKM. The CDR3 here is CASSPGLYPYEQYF. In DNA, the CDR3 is TGTGCCAGCAGTCCAGGCCTTTACCCGTACGAGCAGTACTTC.

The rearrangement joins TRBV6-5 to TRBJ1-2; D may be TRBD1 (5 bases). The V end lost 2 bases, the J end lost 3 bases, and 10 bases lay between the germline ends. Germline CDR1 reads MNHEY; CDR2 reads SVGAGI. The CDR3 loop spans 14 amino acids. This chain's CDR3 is CASSYTTEHYGYTF. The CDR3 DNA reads TGTGCCAGCAGTTACACGACAGAGCACTATGGCTACACCTTC.

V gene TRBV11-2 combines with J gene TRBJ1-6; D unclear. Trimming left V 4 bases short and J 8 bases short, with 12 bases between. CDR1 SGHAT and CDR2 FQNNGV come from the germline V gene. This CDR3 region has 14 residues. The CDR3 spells CASSSLGEDSPLHF. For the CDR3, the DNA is TGTGCCAGCAGCTCCCTAGGAGAGGATTCACCCCTCCACTTT.

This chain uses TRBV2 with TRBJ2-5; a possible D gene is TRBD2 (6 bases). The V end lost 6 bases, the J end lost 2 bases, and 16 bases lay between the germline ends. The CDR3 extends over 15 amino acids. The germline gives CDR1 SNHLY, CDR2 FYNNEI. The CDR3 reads CASSRGAGGQETQYF. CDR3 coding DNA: TGTGCCAGCAGCCGGGGAGCGGGCGGACAAGAGACCCAGTACTTC.

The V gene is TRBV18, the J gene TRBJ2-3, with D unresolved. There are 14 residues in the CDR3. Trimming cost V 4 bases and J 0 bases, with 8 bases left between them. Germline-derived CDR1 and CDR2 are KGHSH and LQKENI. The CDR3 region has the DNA TGTGCCAGCTCACTAGAATCTAGCACAGATACGCAGTATTTT. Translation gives CASSLESSTDTQYF.

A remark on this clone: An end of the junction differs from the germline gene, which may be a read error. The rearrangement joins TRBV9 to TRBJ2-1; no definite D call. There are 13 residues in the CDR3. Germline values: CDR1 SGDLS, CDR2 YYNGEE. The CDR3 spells CASSPSTYDEQFF. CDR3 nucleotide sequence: TGTGCCAGCAGCCCTAGTACCTACGATGAGCAGTTCTTC.

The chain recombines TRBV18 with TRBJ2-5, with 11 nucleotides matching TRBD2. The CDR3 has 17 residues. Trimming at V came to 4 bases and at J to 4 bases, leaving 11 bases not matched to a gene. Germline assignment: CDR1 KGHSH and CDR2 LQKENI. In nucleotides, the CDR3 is TGTGCCAGCTCACGCTACTCTAGCGGGGGGCAAGCAGAGACCCAGTACTTC. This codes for CASSRYSSGGQAETQYF.

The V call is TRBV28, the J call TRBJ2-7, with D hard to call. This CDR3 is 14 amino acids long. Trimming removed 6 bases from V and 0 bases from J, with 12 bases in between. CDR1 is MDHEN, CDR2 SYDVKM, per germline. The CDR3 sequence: CASRTPSPSYEQYF. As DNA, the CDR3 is TGTGCCAGCAGAACACCCTCCCCCTCCTACGAGCAGTACTTC.

For the CDR3, the DNA is TGTGCCAGCAGTTACTCGACCGGGGGGGCCGGAGAGACCCAGTACTTC. Translating gives CASSYSTGGAGETQYF. The chain uses TRBV6-5 and TRBJ2-5; 8 positions agree with TRBD2. The J segment lost 4 bases and the V segment lost 0 bases, leaving 7 bases of the junction unmatched. Germline V gene data show CDR1 as MNHEY and CDR2 as SVGAGI. CDR3 length: 16 amino acids.

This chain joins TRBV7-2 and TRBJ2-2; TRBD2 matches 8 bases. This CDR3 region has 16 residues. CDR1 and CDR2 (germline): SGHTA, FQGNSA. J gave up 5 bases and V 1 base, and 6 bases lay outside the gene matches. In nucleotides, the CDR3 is TGTGCCAGCAGCTTAGGAGCGGGGGAACGTACCGGGGAGCTGTTTTTT. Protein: CASSLGAGERTGELFF.

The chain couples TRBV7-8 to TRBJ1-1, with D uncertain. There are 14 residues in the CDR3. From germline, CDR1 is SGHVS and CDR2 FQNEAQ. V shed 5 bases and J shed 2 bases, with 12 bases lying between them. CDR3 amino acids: CASSLYQVNTEAFF. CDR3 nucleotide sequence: TGTGCCAGCAGCCTATATCAGGTCAACACTGAAGCTTTCTTT. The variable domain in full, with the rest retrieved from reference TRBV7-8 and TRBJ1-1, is GAGVSQSPRYKVAKRGQDVALRCDPISGHVSLFWYQQALGQGPEFLTYFQNEAQLDKSGLPSDRFFAERPEGSVSTLKIQRTQQEDSAVYLCASSLYQVNTEAFFGQGTRLTVV.

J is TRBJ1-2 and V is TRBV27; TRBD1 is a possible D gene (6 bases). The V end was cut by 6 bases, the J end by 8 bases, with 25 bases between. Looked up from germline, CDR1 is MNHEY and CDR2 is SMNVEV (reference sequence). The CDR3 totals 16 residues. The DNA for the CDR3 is TGTGCCAGCAGCCACAACTATGGACAGCTGGTTGAGGGCTACACCTTC. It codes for CASSHNYGQLVEGYTF.

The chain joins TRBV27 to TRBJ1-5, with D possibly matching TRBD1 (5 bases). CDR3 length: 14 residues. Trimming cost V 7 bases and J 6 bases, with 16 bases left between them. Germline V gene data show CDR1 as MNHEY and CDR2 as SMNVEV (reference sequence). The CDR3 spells CASTATGGSQPQHF. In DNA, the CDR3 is TGTGCCAGCACAGCGACGGGGGGTAGTCAGCCCCAGCATTTT.

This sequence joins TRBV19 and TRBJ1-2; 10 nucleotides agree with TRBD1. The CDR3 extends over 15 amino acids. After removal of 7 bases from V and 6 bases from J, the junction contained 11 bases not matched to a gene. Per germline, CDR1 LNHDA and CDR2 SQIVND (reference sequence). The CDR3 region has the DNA TGTGCCAGTAACCAATCCGGGGACAGGGGCGATGGCTACACCTTC. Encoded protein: CASNQSGDRGDGYTF.

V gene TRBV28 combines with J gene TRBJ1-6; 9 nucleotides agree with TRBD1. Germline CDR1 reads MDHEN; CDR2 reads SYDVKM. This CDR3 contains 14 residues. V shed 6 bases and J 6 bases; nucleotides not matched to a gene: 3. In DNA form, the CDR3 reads TGTGCCAGCAGCAGGACAGGGGTTAATTCACCCCTCCACTTT. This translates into CASSRTGVNSPLHF.

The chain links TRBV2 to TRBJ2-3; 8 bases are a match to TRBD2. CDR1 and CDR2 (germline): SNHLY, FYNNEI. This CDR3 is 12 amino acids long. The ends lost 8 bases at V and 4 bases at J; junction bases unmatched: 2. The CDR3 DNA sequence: TGTGCCAGCGGGACTAGATCAGATACGCAGTATTTT. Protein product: CASGTRSDTQYF. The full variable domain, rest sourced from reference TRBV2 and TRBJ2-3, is EPEVTQTPSHQVTQMGQEVILRCVPISNHLYFYWYRQILGQKVEFLVSFYNNEISEKSEIFDDQFSVERPDGSNFTLKIRSTKLEDSAMYFCASGTRSDTQYFGPGTRLTVL.

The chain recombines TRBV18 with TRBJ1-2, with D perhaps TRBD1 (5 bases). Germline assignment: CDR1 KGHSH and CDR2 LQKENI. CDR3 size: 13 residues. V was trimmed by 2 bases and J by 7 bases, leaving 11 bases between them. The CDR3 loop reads CASSPDRESGYTF. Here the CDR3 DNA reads TGTGCCAGCTCACCAGACAGAGAGAGTGGCTACACCTTC.

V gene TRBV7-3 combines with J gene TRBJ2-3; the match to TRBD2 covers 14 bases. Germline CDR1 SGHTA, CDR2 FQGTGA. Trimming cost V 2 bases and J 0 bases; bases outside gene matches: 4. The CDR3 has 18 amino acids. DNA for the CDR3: TGTGCCAGCAGCTTAGGGACTAGCGGGAGTACTAGCACAGATACGCAGTATTTT. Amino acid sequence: CASSLGTSGSTSTDTQYF. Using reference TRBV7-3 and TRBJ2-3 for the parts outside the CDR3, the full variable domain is GAGVSQTPSNKVTEKGKYVELRCDPISGHTALYWYRQSLGQGPEFLIYFQGTGAADDSGLPNDRFFAVRPEGSVSTLKIQRTERGDSAVYLCASSLGTSGSTSTDTQYFGPGTRLTVL.

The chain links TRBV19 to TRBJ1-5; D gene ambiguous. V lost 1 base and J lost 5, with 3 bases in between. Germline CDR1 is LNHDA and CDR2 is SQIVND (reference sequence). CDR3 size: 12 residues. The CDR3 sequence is CASSIVDQPQHF. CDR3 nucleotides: TGTGCCAGTAGTATAGTCGATCAGCCCCAGCATTTT.

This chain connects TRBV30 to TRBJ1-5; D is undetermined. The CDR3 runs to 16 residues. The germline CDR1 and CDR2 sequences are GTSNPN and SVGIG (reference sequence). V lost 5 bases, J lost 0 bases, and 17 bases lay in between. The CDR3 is CAWHHPAYSSNQPQHF. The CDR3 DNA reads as TGTGCCTGGCACCATCCCGCTTACAGTAGCAATCAGCCCCAGCATTTT.

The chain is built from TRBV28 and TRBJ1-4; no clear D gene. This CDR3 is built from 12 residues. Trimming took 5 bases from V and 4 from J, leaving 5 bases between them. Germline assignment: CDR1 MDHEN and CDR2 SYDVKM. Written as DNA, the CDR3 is TGTGCCAGCAGTCCCTTTAATGAAAAACTGTTTTTT. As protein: CASSPFNEKLFF.

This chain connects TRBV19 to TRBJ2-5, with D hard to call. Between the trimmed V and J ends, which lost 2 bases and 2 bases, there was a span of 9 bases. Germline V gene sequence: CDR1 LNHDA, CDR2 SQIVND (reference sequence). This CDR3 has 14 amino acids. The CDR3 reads CASSISVSQETQYF. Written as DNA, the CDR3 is TGTGCCAGTAGTATATCGGTTTCTCAAGAGACCCAGTACTTC.